A single sample is the source of the 12 T cell receptor beta chains below, sequenced in a study of cytomegalovirus exposure and HLA in healthy donors. The PCR employed 60 Vbeta primers together with 13 Jbeta primers. TCRdb's table, derived via immunoSEQ multiplex PCR, lists solely in-frame clones and lacks some. The sample shows 130,000 or so clones, 85% to 90% of them seen only once. The sequencing input was PBMCs. The receptors derive from a woman aged 25 to 39 in good health and CMV-seronegative.

V usage is TRBV19 and J usage is TRBJ2-3, with 9 positions matching TRBD2. Looked up from germline, CDR1 is LNHDA and CDR2 is SQIVND (reference sequence). Germline trimming cut 1 base from V and 4 bases from J; bases unmatched to any gene: 0. There are 14 residues in the CDR3. The CDR3 loop reads CASSIGLAADTQYF. The CDR3 bases are TGTGCCAGTAGTATAGGACTAGCGGCAGATACGCAGTATTTT.

The chain's CDR3 is CASSHPGGELTWGANVLTF. The CDR3 DNA sequence: TGTGCCAGCAGCCATCCCGGTGGGGAGCTTACATGGGGGGCCAACGTCCTGACTTTC. This chain uses TRBV7-9 with TRBJ2-6, with D perhaps matching TRBD2 (5 bases). The CDR3 extends over 19 amino acids. V lost 5 bases and J 4 bases, leaving 24 bases between the germline ends. CDR1 is SEHNR and CDR2 is FQNEAQ in the germline V gene (reference sequence).

The gene calls are TRBV19 and TRBJ2-5; 7 nucleotides line up with TRBD1. Germline V lookup: CDR1 LNHDA, CDR2 SQIVND (reference sequence). The CDR3 is made up of 15 amino acids. The ends lost 1 base at V and 9 bases at J; junction bases unmatched: 11. The chain's CDR3 is CASSIGARGSVAQYF. The CDR3 DNA follows: TGTGCCAGTAGTATAGGGGCCAGGGGGAGTGTAGCCCAGTACTTC.

This chain connects TRBV4-3 to TRBJ1-3, with D hard to call. Trimming left V 3 bases short and J 3 bases short, with 9 bases between. From germline, CDR1 is LGHNA and CDR2 YSLEER. This CDR3 is 14 amino acids long. CDR3 DNA: TGCGCCAGCAGCCAGGGCCCCGTTGGAAACACCATATATTTT. This codes for CASSQGPVGNTIYF.

CDR3 region: CASSSRQTSGANVLTF. CDR3 bases: TGTGCCAGCTCATCTCGACAGACCTCTGGGGCCAACGTCCTGACTTTC. The chain couples TRBV18 to TRBJ2-6; D is possibly TRBD1 (5 bases). This CDR3 comprises 16 residues. Germline V gives CDR1 KGHSH, CDR2 LQKENI. Deletions cut 5 bases from V and 0 bases from J, with 11 bases between.

V gene TRBV6-5 combines with J gene TRBJ1-4; 8 positions match TRBD1. V shed 0 bases, J shed 11 bases, and the junction held 5 bases outside the gene matches. The CDR3 runs to 14 residues. Germline CDR1 MNHEY, CDR2 SVGAGI. Here the CDR3 DNA reads TGTGCCAGCAGTTACTCGATGGACAGGGCGAAACTGTTTTTT. Translated, it gives CASSYSMDRAKLFF.

J is TRBJ2-3 and V is TRBV5-1; 10 bases map to TRBD2. The CDR3 is made up of 17 amino acids. V trimming: 0 bases; J trimming: 6 bases; junction bases outside the gene matches: 10. The germline gives CDR1 SGHRS, CDR2 YFSETQ. DNA of the CDR3: TGCGCCAGCAGCTTGGAGCTAGCGGGAGTTCATTTGGATACGCAGTATTTT. As protein: CASSLELAGVHLDTQYF.

V and J are TRBV7-9 and TRBJ2-3; TRBD1 aligns across 7 bases. CDR1 is SEHNR, CDR2 FQNEAQ, per germline (reference sequence). The CDR3 totals 16 residues. J was trimmed by 2 bases and V by 4 bases; bases with no gene match: 9. The CDR3 nucleotides read TGTGCCAGCAGCTCAAACCGGGACAGCTTCACAGATACGCAGTATTTT. Its translation is CASSSNRDSFTDTQYF.

In nucleotides, the CDR3 is TGTGCCAGCAGTTCTTTTACTACTACCGACTACGAGCAGTACTTC. This encodes CASSSFTTTDYEQYF. The chain combines TRBV6-6 with TRBJ2-7, with D unclear. Germline values: CDR1 MNHNY, CDR2 SVGAGI (reference sequence). Trimming took off 4 bases at V and 3 bases at J, with 16 bases between the two ends. The CDR3 totals 15 residues.

This chain links TRBV28 with TRBJ1-5; tentative D call: TRBD1 (5 bases). The CDR3 has 15 residues. V was shortened by 4 bases and J by 3 bases, with 13 bases between the two germline ends. The V gene's germline CDR1 is MDHEN and CDR2 SYDVKM. The CDR3 DNA is TGTGCCAGCAGTTCCGCCGACAGAAACAATCAGCCCCAGCATTTT. Translated, it gives CASSSADRNNQPQHF.

This chain uses TRBV27 with TRBJ2-5, with a tentative D call TRBD1 (5 bases). Trimming removed 8 bases at V and 0 bases at J, with 13 bases between. Germline assignment: CDR1 MNHEY and CDR2 SMNVEV (reference sequence). The CDR3 is 14 residues long. DNA of the CDR3: TGTGCCAGCCCCCTTGCAGGGAACCAAGAGACCCAGTACTTC. Its translation is CASPLAGNQETQYF.

The chain uses TRBV4-1 and TRBJ1-3, with D possibly TRBD1 on 5 matching bases. Trimming cost V 0 bases and J 3 bases, with 12 bases left between them. This CDR3 spans 16 amino acids. Germline V gene data show CDR1 as MGHRA and CDR2 as YSYEKL. The CDR3, as DNA: TGCGCCAGCAGCCAAGATGACAGATCCTTTGGAAACACCATATATTTT. It codes for CASSQDDRSFGNTIYF.